These 31 T cell receptor beta chains were sequenced from one sample in a study of blood T cell repertoires in COVID-19. Generated by immunoSEQ multiplex PCR, the TCRdb table keeps only in-frame clones and is missing some. The data hold tens of thousands of clones, with about 85% observed a single time. Sequenced material: peripheral blood. The receptors originated from a woman between 65 and 79 years old with active COVID-19.

The rearrangement joins TRBV15 to TRBJ1-1; no reliable D call. Germline CDR1 LNHNV, CDR2 YYDKDF (reference sequence). V was trimmed by 2 bases and J by 0 bases, leaving 4 bases between them. This CDR3 is built from 13 residues. CDR3 nucleotides: TGTGCCACCAGCAGACAGTTGAACACTGAAGCTTTCTTT. As protein: CATSRQLNTEAFF. Variable domain in full (rest from reference TRBV15 and TRBJ1-1): DAMVIQNPRYQVTQFGKPVTLSCSQTLNHNVMYWYQQKSSQAPKLLFHYYDKDFNNEADTPDNFQSRRPNTSFCFLDIRSPGLGDTAMYLCATSRQLNTEAFFGQGTRLTVV.

The chain has TRBV10-1 and TRBJ2-7; 7 bases line up with TRBD1. V lost 8 bases and J lost 3; bases outside the gene matches: 10. The CDR3 totals 14 residues. Germline CDR1 WNHNN, CDR2 SYGVQD (reference sequence). The CDR3 reads CASPLRQGDYEQYF. DNA for the CDR3: TGCGCCAGCCCCCTCCGGCAGGGGGACTACGAGCAGTACTTC.

This clone was picked up one time. This chain connects TRBV7-9 to TRBJ2-5; D is undetermined. Trimming cost V 3 bases and J 0 bases, with 11 bases left between them. In germline, CDR1 is SEHNR, CDR2 FQNEAQ (reference sequence). CDR3 size: 15 residues. CDR3 bases: TGTGCCAGCAGCTTCCTGGGCGAGTACCAAGAGACCCAGTACTTC. The encoded protein is CASSFLGEYQETQYF.

The V and J genes are TRBV29-1 and TRBJ2-7, with 8 bases fitting TRBD1. CDR1 and CDR2 from the germline V gene are SQVTM and ANQGSEA. V lost 1 base to trimming and J lost 3 bases; unmatched junction nucleotides: 8. The CDR3 length is 15 residues. The chain's CDR3 is CSVEVFRTGNYEQYF. The CDR3 DNA is TGCAGCGTTGAAGTGTTCAGGACAGGGAACTACGAGCAGTACTTC.

In its sample, this clone was seen once. This chain connects TRBV27 to TRBJ2-7; 7 bases align to TRBD1. The ends lost 0 bases at V and 4 bases at J; junction bases unmatched: 9. Germline CDR1 MNHEY, CDR2 SMNVEV (reference sequence). The CDR3 covers 16 residues. The CDR3, as DNA: TGTGCCAGCAGTTTATCGGGACAGTACATTTTATACGAGCAGTACTTC. It codes for CASSLSGQYILYEQYF.

Here the CDR3 DNA reads TGTGCCAGCAGAAGAGGGACAGCGGAAGCGGGTGAGCAGTTCTTC. Translating it yields CASRRGTAEAGEQFF. V usage is TRBV28 and J usage is TRBJ2-1; D is possibly TRBD1 (7 bases). V gave up 6 bases and J gave up 9 bases, with 21 bases separating them. The CDR3 is made up of 15 amino acids. The germline V gene has CDR1 MDHEN and CDR2 SYDVKM.

The chain is built from TRBV28 and TRBJ2-3; D gene uncertain. The length of the CDR3 is 15 residues. The V and J ends lost 5 bases and 7 bases respectively, with 19 bases between them. The germline CDR1 and CDR2 sequences are MDHEN and SYDVKM. The CDR3 sequence: CASSLLRTFLHTQYF. The DNA of the CDR3 is TGTGCCAGCAGTCTCCTACGAACCTTTCTCCATACGCAGTATTTT.

The chain carries TRBV11-2 and TRBJ2-7; the D gene is possibly TRBD1 (5 bases). The CDR3 totals 14 residues. The germline V gene encodes CDR1 SGHAT and CDR2 FQNNGV. V was trimmed by 0 bases and J by 2 bases, leaving 8 bases between them. The CDR3 DNA reads as TGTGCCAGCAGCTTAGACAGGGCAACCTACGAGCAGTACTTC. Protein sequence: CASSLDRATYEQYF.

The J gene is TRBJ1-2, the V gene TRBV5-1; 7 nucleotides align to TRBD1. The CDR3 totals 15 residues. V lost 4 bases and J lost 8; bases outside the gene matches: 14. Looked up from germline, CDR1 is SGHRS and CDR2 is YFSETQ. This CDR3 is CASSPRPTGSHGYTF. CDR3 coding DNA: TGCGCCAGCAGCCCTCGACCGACAGGGTCACACGGCTACACCTTC.

This chain joins TRBV4-2 and TRBJ2-7; D perhaps matches TRBD1 (5 bases). Germline assignment: CDR1 LGHNA and CDR2 YNFKEQ. The CDR3 contains 14 residues. Deletions cut 4 bases from V and 5 bases from J, with 15 bases between. The CDR3 nucleotides read TGTGCCAGCAGCCCTCCCAGGGTGACTCACGAGCAGTACTTC. Its protein is CASSPPRVTHEQYF.

CDR3 sequence reads: CASSKGQGVSYEQYF. The CDR3 DNA sequence: TGTGCCAGCAGCAAGGGACAGGGGGTTTCCTACGAGCAGTACTTC. The V call is TRBV5-4, the J call TRBJ2-7; 11 bases line up with TRBD1. The CDR3 is 15 residues long. CDR1 and CDR2 from the germline V gene are SGHNT and YYREEE (reference sequence). Trimming at V came to 4 bases and at J to 1 base, leaving 4 bases not matched to a gene.

V and J are TRBV15 and TRBJ2-7; D is uncertain. Germline CDR1 LNHNV, CDR2 YYDKDF (reference sequence). Trimming cost V 0 bases and J 3 bases, with 6 bases left between them. CDR3 length equals 13 residues. Written as DNA, the CDR3 is TGTGCCACCAGCAGAGAAGACATCTACGAGCAGTACTTC. This sequence encodes CATSREDIYEQYF.

The sample holds one count of this clone. This rearrangement joins TRBV20-1 to TRBJ1-6, with D tentatively TRBD1 (6 bases). CDR1 and CDR2 from the germline V gene are DFQATT and SNEGSKA (reference sequence). This CDR3 is 15 amino acids long. Trimming shortened V by 3 bases and J by 5 bases, and 14 bases separated the two germline ends. CDR3 coding DNA: TGCAGTGCTAGTCGCGAGACAGGAAATAATTCACCCCTCCACTTT. Residues: CSASRETGNNSPLHF.

The CDR3 here is CASSPTSGPGGEQFF. CDR3 bases: TGTGCCAGCAGCCCCACTAGCGGACCTGGGGGTGAGCAGTTCTTC. The V call is TRBV5-4, the J call TRBJ2-1; 8 bases match TRBD2. V was pared by 4 bases and J by 9 bases, with 12 bases of the junction left unmatched. The CDR3 has 15 residues. CDR1 and CDR2 from the germline V gene are SGHNT and YYREEE (reference sequence).

The chain employs TRBV25-1 and TRBJ2-7; 14 nucleotides align to TRBD2. V dropped 2 bases and J dropped 6; count of bases not matched to a gene: 6. This CDR3 is built from 16 residues. Germline V gene data show CDR1 as MGHDK and CDR2 as SYGVNS. The CDR3 is CASSERRTSGRIEQYF. CDR3 nucleotides: TGTGCCAGCAGTGAACGCCGGACTAGCGGGAGGATCGAGCAGTACTTC.

V is TRBV11-2 and J is TRBJ2-3, with D tentatively TRBD2 (6 bases). The CDR3 loop spans 15 amino acids. Trimming took off 3 bases at V and 2 bases at J, with 12 bases between the two ends. Germline loops: CDR1 SGHAT, CDR2 FQNNGV. CDR3 coding DNA: TGTGCCAGCAGCTTTCGGGGACTTACCACAGATACGCAGTATTTT. Translated, it gives CASSFRGLTTDTQYF.

This chain links TRBV4-1 with TRBJ2-1; 8 bases line up with TRBD2. V was clipped by 4 bases and J by 9 bases; unmatched bases: 8. The CDR3 is 14 residues long. In germline, CDR1 is MGHRA, CDR2 YSYEKL. The CDR3 region has the DNA TGCGCCAGCAGCCGTAGCGGGAATGCGGTTGAGCAGTTCTTC. Protein product: CASSRSGNAVEQFF.

The chain uses TRBV4-2 and TRBJ2-1; a weak D match, TRBD2 (6 bases). V lost 4 bases to trimming and J lost 4 bases, with 17 bases between them. The CDR3 consists of 16 residues. CDR1 LGHNA and CDR2 YNFKEQ come from the germline V gene. The CDR3 is CASSPDRGTPYNEQFF. In DNA, the CDR3 is TGTGCCAGCAGCCCGGACCGGGGGACTCCTTACAATGAGCAGTTCTTC.

This clone was detected a few times. This chain connects TRBV28 to TRBJ1-2; 7 bases fit TRBD1. CDR1 MDHEN and CDR2 SYDVKM come from the germline V gene. The CDR3 is 13 amino acids. Losses at the gene ends were 5 bases for V and 4 bases for J; bases not matched to a gene: 4. The CDR3 sequence is CASSNGDSYGYTF. The CDR3 DNA is TGTGCCAGCAGTAATGGGGACAGCTATGGCTACACCTTC.

The chain employs TRBV3-1 (or the pseudogene TRBV3-2) and TRBJ2-1; 11 bases align to TRBD1. The CDR3 contains 15 residues. V gave up 4 bases and J gave up 7 bases; unmatched junction bases: 6. The germline gives CDR1 LGHDT, CDR2 YNNKEL (reference sequence). CDR3 amino acids: CASSLGTGGKNEQFF. CDR3 nucleotide sequence: TGTGCCAGCAGCCTGGGGACAGGGGGTAAGAATGAGCAGTTCTTC.

This clone was detected once. The chain couples TRBV5-5 to TRBJ1-4, with no clear D. From germline, CDR1 is SGHKS and CDR2 YYEKEE (reference sequence). The CDR3 sequence is 15 residues long. The V gene lost 0 bases and the J gene lost 1 base, with 7 bases spanning the gap. The CDR3 sequence: CASSLARGTNEKLFF. The DNA for the CDR3 is TGTGCCAGCAGCTTGGCCCGGGGAACTAATGAAAAACTGTTTTTT.

The chain has TRBV5-1 and TRBJ1-4; tentatively, D is TRBD1 (5 bases). The CDR3 totals 17 residues. Germline values: CDR1 SGHRS, CDR2 YFSETQ. The ends were cut back, 4 bases at V and 4 bases at J, with 20 bases in the middle. CDR3 nucleotides: TGCGCCAGCAGCCCCTTCTCCCGGGGGGGGAATAATGAAAAACTGTTTTTT. It translates to CASSPFSRGGNNEKLFF.

The rearrangement joins TRBV11-2 to TRBJ1-5, with 7 bases identical to TRBD1. There are 15 residues in the CDR3. Germline CDR1 is SGHAT and CDR2 is FQNNGV. V shed 5 bases, J shed 7 bases, and the junction held 11 bases outside the gene matches. CDR3 sequence (DNA): TGTGCCAGCAGCCCCCGAGGGGGCCTGGGACAGCCCCAGCATTTT. It yields the protein CASSPRGGLGQPQHF.

The rearrangement joins TRBV7-2 to TRBJ1-1, with 8 bases matching TRBD1. The germline V gene has CDR1 SGHTA and CDR2 FQGNSA. The CDR3 runs to 15 residues. V trimming: 5 bases; J trimming: 5 bases; junction bases outside the gene matches: 10. CDR3 sequence: CASSLLTGVGTEAFF. DNA of the CDR3: TGTGCCAGCAGCCTCTTGACAGGGGTGGGGACTGAAGCTTTCTTT.

This clone has only one observation. The CDR3 bases are TGTGCCAGCAGTTACGGTTTTGGTGCGGGCGGCTACACCTTC. Residues: CASSYGFGAGGYTF. This chain joins TRBV6-5 and TRBJ1-2; D is undetermined. Germline V gene data show CDR1 as MNHEY and CDR2 as SVGAGI. V was pared by 2 bases and J by 8 bases, with 15 bases between. The CDR3 sequence is 14 residues long.

In its sample, this clone was seen a few times. The genes are TRBV28 and TRBJ2-2; weak D call: TRBD2 (6 bases). CDR1 is MDHEN and CDR2 is SYDVKM in the germline V gene. CDR3 length equals 17 residues. V was shortened by 4 bases and J by 6 bases, with 21 bases between the two germline ends. CDR3 sequence reads: CASSSVREDVGPGELFF. The DNA for the CDR3 is TGTGCCAGCAGTTCTGTCAGGGAGGACGTAGGACCCGGGGAGCTGTTTTTT. Based on the CDR3 plus reference TRBV28 and TRBJ2-2, the full variable domain is DVKVTQSSRYLVKRTGEKVFLECVQDMDHENMFWYRQDPGLGLRLIYFSYDVKMKEKGDIPEGYSVSREKKERFSLILESASTNQTSMYLCASSSVREDVGPGELFFGEGSRLTVL.

The rearrangement links TRBV5-1 to TRBJ1-5; no clear D gene. The V end was cut by 4 bases, the J end by 0 bases, with 11 bases between. This CDR3 spans 15 amino acids. Germline V gives CDR1 SGHRS, CDR2 YFSETQ. The CDR3 protein is CASSQTPDSNQPQHF. As DNA, the CDR3 is TGCGCCAGCAGCCAGACACCCGATAGCAATCAGCCCCAGCATTTT. The full variable domain, rest sourced from reference TRBV5-1 and TRBJ1-5, is KAGVTQTPRYLIKTRGQQVTLSCSPISGHRSVSWYQQTPGQGLQFLFEYFSETQRNKGNFPGRFSGRQFSNSRSEMNVSTLELGDSALYLCASSQTPDSNQPQHFGDGTRLSIL.

V is TRBV6-5 and J is TRBJ2-2; 13 nucleotides match TRBD2. From germline, CDR1 is MNHEY and CDR2 SVGAGI. Losses at the gene ends were 7 bases for V and 4 bases for J; bases not matched to a gene: 3. CDR3 length equals 15 residues. CDR3: CASTRLAGGTGELFF. CDR3 DNA sequence: TGTGCCAGCACCCGACTAGCGGGAGGCACCGGGGAGCTGTTTTTT.

The chain employs TRBV28 and TRBJ2-7, with TRBD1 matching over 8 bases. This CDR3 is 15 amino acids long. Germline V CDR1 and CDR2: MDHEN, SYDVKM. The V gene end was trimmed by 6 bases and the J gene end by 1 base; junction bases not matched to a gene: 8. The DNA of the CDR3 is TGTGCCAGCAGCTTACCAGGGGGCCGGTCCTACGAGCAGTACTTC. Translation gives CASSLPGGRSYEQYF.

This chain connects TRBV10-1 to TRBJ1-1; D is undetermined. The CDR3 contains 14 residues. Germline values: CDR1 WNHNN, CDR2 SYGVQD (reference sequence). Trimming took off 3 bases at V and 4 bases at J, with 12 bases between the two ends. CDR3 bases: TGCGCCAGCAGTGAAGCCCGCTCGTTCACTGAAGCTTTCTTT. This gives the protein CASSEARSFTEAFF.

The gene calls are TRBV6-2 or TRBV6-3 and TRBJ1-1, with D uncertain. There are 13 residues in the CDR3. Germline CDR1 MNHEY, CDR2 SVGEGT. V lost 6 bases and J lost 1, with 9 bases in between. CDR3 residues: CASSPTENTEAFF. In DNA form, the CDR3 reads TGTGCCAGCAGCCCAACAGAGAACACTGAAGCTTTCTTT.